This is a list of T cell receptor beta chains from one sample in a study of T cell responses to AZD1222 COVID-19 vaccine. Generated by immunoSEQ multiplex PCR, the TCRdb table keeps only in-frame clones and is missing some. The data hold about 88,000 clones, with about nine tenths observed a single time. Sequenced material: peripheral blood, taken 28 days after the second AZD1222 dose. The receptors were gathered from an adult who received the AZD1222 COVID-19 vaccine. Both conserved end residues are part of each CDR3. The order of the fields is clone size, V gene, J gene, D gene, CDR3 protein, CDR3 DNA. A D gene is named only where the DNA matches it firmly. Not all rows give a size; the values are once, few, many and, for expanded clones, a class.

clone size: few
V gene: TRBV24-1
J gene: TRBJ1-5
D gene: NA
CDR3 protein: CATSEGGGRSNQPQHF
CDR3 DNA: TGTGCCACCAGTGAGGGCGGCGGGCGAAGCAATCAGCCCCAGCATTTT

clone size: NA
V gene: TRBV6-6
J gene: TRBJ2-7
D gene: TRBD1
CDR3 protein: CASGQGSYEQYF
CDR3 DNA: TGTGCCAGTGGACAGGGGTCCTACGAGCAGTACTTC

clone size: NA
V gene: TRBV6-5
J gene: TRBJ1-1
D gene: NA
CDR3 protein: CATRVRIGTEAFF
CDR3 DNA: TGTGCAACCCGGGTGAGGATAGGGACTGAAGCTTTCTTT

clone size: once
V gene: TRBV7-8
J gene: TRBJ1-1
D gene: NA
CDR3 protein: CASSFETLMNTEAFF
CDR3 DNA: TGTGCCAGCAGCTTCGAGACACTTATGAACACTGAAGCTTTCTTT

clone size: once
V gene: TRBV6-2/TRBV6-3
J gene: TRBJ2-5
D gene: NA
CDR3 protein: CASSSSSETQYF
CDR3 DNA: TGTGCCAGCAGTTCGTCCTCGGAGACCCAGTACTTC

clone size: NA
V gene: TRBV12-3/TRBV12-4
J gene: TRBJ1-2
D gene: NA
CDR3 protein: CASKRRENYGYTF
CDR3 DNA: TGTGCCAGCAAGAGACGGGAAAACTATGGCTACACCTTC

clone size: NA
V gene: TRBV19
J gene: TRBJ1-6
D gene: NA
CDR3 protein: CASSKGGTLPLHF
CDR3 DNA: TGTGCCAGTAGTAAAGGGGGAACATTACCCCTCCACTTT

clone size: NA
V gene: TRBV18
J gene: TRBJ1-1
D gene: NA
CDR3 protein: CASSPRFGYTEAFF
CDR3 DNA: TGTGCCAGCTCACCACGGTTTGGCTACACTGAAGCTTTCTTT

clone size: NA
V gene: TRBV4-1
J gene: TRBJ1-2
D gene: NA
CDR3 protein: CASSQDFSGGNGYTF
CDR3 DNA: TGCGCCAGCAGCCAAGATTTTTCGGGGGGCAATGGCTACACCTTC

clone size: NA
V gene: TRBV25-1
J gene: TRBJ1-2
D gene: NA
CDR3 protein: CASSGRGTNYGYTF
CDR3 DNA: TGTGCCAGCAGTGGTCGGGGAACTAACTATGGCTACACCTTC

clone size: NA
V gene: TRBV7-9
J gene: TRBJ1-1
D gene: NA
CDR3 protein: CASSTGRQGPNTEAFF
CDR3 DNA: TGTGCCAGCAGCACGGGTCGTCAGGGTCCGAACACTGAAGCTTTCTTT

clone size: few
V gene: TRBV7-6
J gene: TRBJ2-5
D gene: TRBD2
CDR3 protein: CASSLGASGGAKGETQYF
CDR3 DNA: TGTGCCAGCAGCCTGGGGGCTAGCGGGGGGGCAAAGGGAGAGACCCAGTACTTC

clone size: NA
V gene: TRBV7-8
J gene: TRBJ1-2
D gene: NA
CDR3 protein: CASSFSGTYGYTF
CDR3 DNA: TGTGCCAGCAGCTTCTCAGGGACCTATGGCTACACCTTC

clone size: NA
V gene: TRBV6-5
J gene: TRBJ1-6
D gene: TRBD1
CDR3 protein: CASRQGNSPLHF
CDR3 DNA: TGTGCCAGCCGACAGGGGAATTCACCCCTCCACTTT

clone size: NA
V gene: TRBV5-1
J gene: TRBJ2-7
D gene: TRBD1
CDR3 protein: CASSTTGGVYEQYF
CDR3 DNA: TGCGCCAGCAGCACGACAGGGGGCGTCTACGAGCAGTACTTC

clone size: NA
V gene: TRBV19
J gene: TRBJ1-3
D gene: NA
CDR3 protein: CASSIISGNTIYF
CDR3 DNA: TGTGCCAGTAGTATTATCTCTGGAAACACCATATATTTT

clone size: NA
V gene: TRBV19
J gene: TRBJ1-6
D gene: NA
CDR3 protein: CASSIGQGSSYNSPLHF
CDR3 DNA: TGTGCCAGTAGTATCGGGCAGGGGAGCTCCTATAATTCACCCCTCCACTTT